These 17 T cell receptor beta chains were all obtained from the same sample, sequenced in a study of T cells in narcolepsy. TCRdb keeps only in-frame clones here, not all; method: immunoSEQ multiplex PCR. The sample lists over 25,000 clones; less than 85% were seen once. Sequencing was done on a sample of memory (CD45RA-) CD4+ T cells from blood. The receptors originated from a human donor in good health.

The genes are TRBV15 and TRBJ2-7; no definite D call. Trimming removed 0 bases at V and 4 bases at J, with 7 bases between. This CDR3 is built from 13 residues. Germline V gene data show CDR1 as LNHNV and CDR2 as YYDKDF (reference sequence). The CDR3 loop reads CATSREVGYEQYF. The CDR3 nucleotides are TGTGCCACCAGCAGAGAGGTCGGGTACGAGCAGTACTTC.

The CDR3: CASSLGQKADTQYF. The CDR3 DNA reads TGTGCCAGCAGCCTCGGACAGAAAGCAGATACGCAGTATTTT. The rearrangement links TRBV7-2 to TRBJ2-3; weak D call: TRBD1 (6 bases). Germline CDR1 SGHTA, CDR2 FQGNSA. Trimming pared 5 bases from V and 4 bases from J, leaving 13 bases between. The length of the CDR3 is 14 residues.

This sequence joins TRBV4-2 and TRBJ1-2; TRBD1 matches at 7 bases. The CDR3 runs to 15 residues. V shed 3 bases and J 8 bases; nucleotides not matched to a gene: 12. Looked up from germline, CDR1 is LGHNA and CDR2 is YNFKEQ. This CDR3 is CASSQGVEGAGGYTF. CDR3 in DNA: TGTGCCAGCAGCCAGGGGGTTGAGGGGGCCGGAGGCTACACCTTC.

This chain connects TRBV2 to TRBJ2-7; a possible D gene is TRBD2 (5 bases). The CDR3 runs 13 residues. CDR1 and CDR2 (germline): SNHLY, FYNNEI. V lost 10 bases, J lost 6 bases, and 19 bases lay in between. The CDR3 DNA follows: TGTGCCAATAGACGGGCTAGCTTGTCCGAGCAGTACTTC. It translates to CANRRASLSEQYF. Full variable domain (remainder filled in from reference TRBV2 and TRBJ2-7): EPEVTQTPSHQVTQMGQEVILRCVPISNHLYFYWYRQILGQKVEFLVSFYNNEISEKSEIFDDQFSVERPDGSNFTLKIRSTKLEDSAMYFCANRRASLSEQYFGPGTRLTVT.

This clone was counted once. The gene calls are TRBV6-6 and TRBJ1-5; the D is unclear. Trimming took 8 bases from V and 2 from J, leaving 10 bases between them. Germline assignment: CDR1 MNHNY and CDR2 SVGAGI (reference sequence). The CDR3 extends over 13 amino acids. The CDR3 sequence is CASVKDGNQPQHF. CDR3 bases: TGTGCCAGCGTAAAGGATGGCAATCAGCCCCAGCATTTT.

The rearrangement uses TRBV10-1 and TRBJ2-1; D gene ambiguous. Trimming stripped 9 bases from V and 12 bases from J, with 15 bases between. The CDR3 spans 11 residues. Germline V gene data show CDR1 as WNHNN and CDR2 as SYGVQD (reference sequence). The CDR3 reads CASKICRLQFF. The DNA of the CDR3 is TGCGCCAGTAAAATATGCCGGCTGCAGTTCTTC.

DNA of the CDR3: TGCGCCAGCAGAGACAGGGTCGTCACAGATACGCAGTATTTT. This encodes CASRDRVVTDTQYF. The chain has TRBV10-2 and TRBJ2-3; TRBD1 aligns across 7 bases. V was clipped by 6 bases and J by 2 bases; unmatched bases: 5. The CDR3 covers 14 residues. From germline, CDR1 is WSHSY and CDR2 SAAADI.

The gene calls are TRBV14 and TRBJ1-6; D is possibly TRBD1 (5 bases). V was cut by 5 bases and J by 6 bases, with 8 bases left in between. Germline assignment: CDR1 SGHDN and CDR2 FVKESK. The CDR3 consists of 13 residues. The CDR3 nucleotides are TGTGCCAGCAGCAGGGACGGTAATTCACCCCTCCACTTT. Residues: CASSRDGNSPLHF.

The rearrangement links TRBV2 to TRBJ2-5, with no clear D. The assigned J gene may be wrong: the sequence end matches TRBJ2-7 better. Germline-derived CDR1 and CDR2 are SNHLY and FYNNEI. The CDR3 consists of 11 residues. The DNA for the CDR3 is TGTGCCAGCCACACCTCCTACGAGCAGTACTTC. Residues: CASHTSYEQYF.

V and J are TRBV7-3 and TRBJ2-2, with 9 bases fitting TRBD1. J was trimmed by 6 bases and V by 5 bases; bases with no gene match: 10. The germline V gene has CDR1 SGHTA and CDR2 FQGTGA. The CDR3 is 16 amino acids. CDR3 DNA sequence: TGTGCCAGCAGCGCTGGGGGACAGGGAATGTCCGGGGAGCTGTTTTTT. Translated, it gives CASSAGGQGMSGELFF.

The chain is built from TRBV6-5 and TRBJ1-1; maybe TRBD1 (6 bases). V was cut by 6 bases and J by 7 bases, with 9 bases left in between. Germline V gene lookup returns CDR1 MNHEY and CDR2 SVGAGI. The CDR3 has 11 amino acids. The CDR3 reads CASRRGGEAFF. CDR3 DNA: TGTGCCAGCAGGCGAGGGGGTGAAGCTTTCTTT.

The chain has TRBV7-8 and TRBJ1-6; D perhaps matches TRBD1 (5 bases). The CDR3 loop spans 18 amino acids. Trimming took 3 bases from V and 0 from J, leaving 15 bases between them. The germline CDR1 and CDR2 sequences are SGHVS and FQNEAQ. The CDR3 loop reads CASSFGAGSSSYNSPLHF. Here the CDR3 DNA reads TGTGCCAGCAGCTTCGGGGCGGGTTCCAGCTCCTATAATTCACCCCTCCACTTT.

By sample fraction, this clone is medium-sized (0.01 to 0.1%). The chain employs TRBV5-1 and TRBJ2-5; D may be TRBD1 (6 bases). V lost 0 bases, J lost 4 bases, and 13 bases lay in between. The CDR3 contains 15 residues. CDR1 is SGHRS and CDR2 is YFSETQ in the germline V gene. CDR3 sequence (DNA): TGCGCCAGCAGCTTGGGAACAGGGATGGTAGAGACCCAGTACTTC. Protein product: CASSLGTGMVETQYF.

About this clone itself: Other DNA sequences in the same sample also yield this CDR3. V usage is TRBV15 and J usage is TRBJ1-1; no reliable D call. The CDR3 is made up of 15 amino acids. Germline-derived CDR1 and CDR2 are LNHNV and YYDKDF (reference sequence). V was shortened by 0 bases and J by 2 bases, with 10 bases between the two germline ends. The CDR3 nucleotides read TGTGCCACCAGCAGAGATCGTGACGGAAACACTGAAGCTTTCTTT. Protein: CATSRDRDGNTEAFF.

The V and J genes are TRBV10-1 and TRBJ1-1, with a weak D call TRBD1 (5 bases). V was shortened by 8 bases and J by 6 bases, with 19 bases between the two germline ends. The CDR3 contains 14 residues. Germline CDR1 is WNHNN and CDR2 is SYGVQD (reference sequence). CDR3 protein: CASSRIPGGSEAFF. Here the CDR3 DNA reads TGCGCCAGCTCTCGAATCCCCGGGGGGTCTGAAGCTTTCTTT.

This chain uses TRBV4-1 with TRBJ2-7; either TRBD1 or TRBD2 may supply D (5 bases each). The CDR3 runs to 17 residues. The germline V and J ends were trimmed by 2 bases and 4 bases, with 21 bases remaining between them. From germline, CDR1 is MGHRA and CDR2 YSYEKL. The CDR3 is CASSQRGDGGPRYEQYF. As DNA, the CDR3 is TGCGCCAGCAGCCAACGAGGGGACGGCGGGCCCAGATACGAGCAGTACTTC.

CDR3 nucleotides: TGTGCCAGCAGCCAAGACACCCAGCCCCAGCATTTT. Protein product: CASSQDTQPQHF. V is TRBV7-2 and J is TRBJ1-5; D remains ambiguous. Between the trimmed V and J ends, which lost 5 bases and 7 bases, there was a span of 9 bases. Germline CDR1 reads SGHTA; CDR2 reads FQGNSA. This CDR3 comprises 12 residues.